This TCR beta chain was documented in a study of cytomegalovirus exposure and HLA in healthy donors. The PCR made use of 60 Vbeta and 13 Jbeta primers. Some clones are missing from TCRdb's copy, which holds only in-frame ones; the method was immunoSEQ multiplex PCR. The sample includes about 120,000 clones, roughly 72% of them seen just once. This CDR3 comprises 16 residues. The germline V gene has CDR1 KGHSY and CDR2 FQNENV. The J segment lost 4 bases and the V segment lost 0 bases, leaving 5 bases of the junction unmatched. This receptor was identified in a woman aged 45-65 years in good health and CMV-seropositive. Sequencing was performed on PBMCs. The chain combines TRBV16 with TRBJ1-2, with 10 bases aligning to TRBD1. CDR3 nucleotide sequence: TGTGCCAGCAGCCAATCGGGCGACAGGGGGCCCTATGGCTACACCTTC. Translating gives CASSQSGDRGPYGYTF. Full variable domain (missing parts from reference TRBV16 and TRBJ1-2): GEEVAQTPKHLVRGEGQKAKLYCAPIKGHSYVFWYQQVLKNEFKFLISFQNENVFDETGMPKERFSAKCLPNSPCSLEIQATKLEDSAVYFCASSQSGDRGPYGYTFGSGTRLTVV.